Listed below are T cell receptor beta chains from one sample, sequenced in a study of T cells in Graves' hyperthyroidism and ophthalmopathy. TCRdb redid the calling of the multiplex PCR reads with MiXCR, one entry per CDR3 protein. The repertoire holds 90,000 to 120,000 distinct CDR3 sequences, 15% to 20% seen once, with less than 50% in the top ten. What was sequenced was blood. These receptors were obtained from a woman aged 45 to 65 with Graves' hyperthyroidism. Both conserved end residues are part of each CDR3. Fields, in order: J gene, clone size, V gene, D gene, CDR3 DNA, CDR3 protein. A D gene is named only where the DNA matches it firmly. Some rows have no size entry. The others give once, few or many, or a class for an expanded clone.

J gene: TRBJ2-1
clone size: many
V gene: TRBV10-3
D gene: -
CDR3 DNA: TGTGCCATCAGTCAACAGGGCTCCTACAATGAGCAGTTCTTC
CDR3 protein: CAISQQGSYNEQFF

J gene: TRBJ2-1
clone size: -
V gene: TRBV2
D gene: -
CDR3 DNA: TGTGCCAGCACCGGTCACAATGAGCAGTTCTTC
CDR3 protein: CASTGHNEQFF

J gene: TRBJ1-2
clone size: few
V gene: TRBV12-5
D gene: -
CDR3 DNA: TGTGCTAGTGCCGGGTCCGCCGGCGAGGGCTACACCTTC
CDR3 protein: CASAGSAGEGYTF

J gene: TRBJ2-2
clone size: -
V gene: TRBV5-1
D gene: -
CDR3 DNA: TGCGCCAGCAGCTTGGGAGGATACGCCGGGGAGCTGTTTTTT
CDR3 protein: CASSLGGYAGELFF

J gene: TRBJ2-1
clone size: many
V gene: TRBV14
D gene: TRBD2
CDR3 DNA: TGTGCCAGCAGCAACGACAGGAGGCGGGAGGGCCCCTACAATGAGCAGTTCTTC
CDR3 protein: CASSNDRRREGPYNEQFF

J gene: TRBJ2-1
clone size: many
V gene: TRBV6-1
D gene: -
CDR3 DNA: TGTGCCAGCAGTGAAGGATCTGGCTACAATGAGCAGTTCTTC
CDR3 protein: CASSEGSGYNEQFF

J gene: TRBJ2-1
clone size: many
V gene: TRBV20-1
D gene: TRBD2
CDR3 DNA: TGCAGTGCTAGAGCCCCTAGCGGGAGGAAGAGCTCCTACAATGAGCAGTTCTTC
CDR3 protein: CSARAPSGRKSSYNEQFF

J gene: TRBJ2-1
clone size: -
V gene: TRBV6-2/TRBV6-3
D gene: TRBD2
CDR3 DNA: TGTGCCAGCACAACCGGGACTAGAAATGAGCAGTTCTTC
CDR3 protein: CASTTGTRNEQFF

J gene: TRBJ1-1
clone size: many
V gene: TRBV20-1
D gene: -
CDR3 DNA: TGCAGTGCTAGTAACCCCCGGGAAGCTTTCTTT
CDR3 protein: CSASNPREAFF

J gene: TRBJ2-7
clone size: -
V gene: TRBV7-2
D gene: TRBD1
CDR3 DNA: TGTGCCAGCAGCCGGGACAGAATAAGCTCCTACGAGCAGTACTTC
CDR3 protein: CASSRDRISSYEQYF

J gene: TRBJ2-7
clone size: many
V gene: TRBV20-1
D gene: -
CDR3 DNA: TGCAGTGCTAGAGATTTGGCAGCCTACGAGCAGTACTTC
CDR3 protein: CSARDLAAYEQYF

J gene: TRBJ2-3
clone size: many
V gene: TRBV4-2
D gene: TRBD2
CDR3 DNA: TGTGCCAGCAGCCAAGGACTAGCGGGAGGGGGAGATACGCAGTATTTT
CDR3 protein: CASSQGLAGGGDTQYF

J gene: TRBJ2-7
clone size: many
V gene: TRBV27
D gene: -
CDR3 DNA: TGTGCCAGCAGTTTATCGTGGGGGGCCCCCTACGAGCAGTACTTC
CDR3 protein: CASSLSWGAPYEQYF

J gene: TRBJ2-2
clone size: many
V gene: TRBV5-6
D gene: -
CDR3 DNA: TGTGCCAGCAGCTTAACCCATTCGGCAGGACAGCTCACCGGGGAGCTGTTTTTT
CDR3 protein: CASSLTHSAGQLTGELFF

J gene: TRBJ2-5
clone size: -
V gene: TRBV10-3
D gene: -
CDR3 DNA: TGTGCCATCAGTGATGGGCCCACTGAGACCCAGTACTTC
CDR3 protein: CAISDGPTETQYF

J gene: TRBJ1-2
clone size: many
V gene: TRBV7-2
D gene: -
CDR3 DNA: TGTGCCAGCAGCTTGGGACCTTCTTGGGGAGGCTACACCTTC
CDR3 protein: CASSLGPSWGGYTF

J gene: TRBJ2-1
clone size: few
V gene: TRBV5-1
D gene: -
CDR3 DNA: TGCGCCAGCAGCGTATACGGAGGGGAGGTCTACAATGAGCAGTTCTTC
CDR3 protein: CASSVYGGEVYNEQFF

J gene: TRBJ1-1
clone size: -
V gene: TRBV3-1
D gene: -
CDR3 DNA: TGTGCCAGCAGCTATAGAACAGGTTTTATGAACACTGAAGCTTTCTTT
CDR3 protein: CASSYRTGFMNTEAFF

J gene: TRBJ2-5
clone size: many
V gene: TRBV7-3
D gene: TRBD2
CDR3 DNA: TGTGCCAGCAGCCCAGAAACTAGCGGGAGATTTGAAGAGACCCAGTACTTC
CDR3 protein: CASSPETSGRFEETQYF

J gene: TRBJ2-1
clone size: many
V gene: TRBV19
D gene: TRBD2
CDR3 DNA: TGTGCCAGTAGTACCCCGCACGGGGGGTCCTACAATGAGCAGTTCTTC
CDR3 protein: CASSTPHGGSYNEQFF

J gene: TRBJ1-6
clone size: many
V gene: TRBV9
D gene: -
CDR3 DNA: TGTGCCAGCAGCGTAGCTACAGGAGGAAGTTCACCCCTCCACTTT
CDR3 protein: CASSVATGGSSPLHF

J gene: TRBJ2-5
clone size: many
V gene: TRBV7-9
D gene: -
CDR3 DNA: TGTGCCAGCAGCTTAGCGCAGCCCCGAAAGACCCAGTACTTC
CDR3 protein: CASSLAQPRKTQYF

J gene: TRBJ1-5
clone size: many
V gene: TRBV6-5
D gene: -
CDR3 DNA: TGTGCCAGCAGTTACGGCCCGGGCGGGGAGAATCAGCCCCAGCATTTT
CDR3 protein: CASSYGPGGENQPQHF

J gene: TRBJ1-2
clone size: many
V gene: TRBV6-1
D gene: -
CDR3 DNA: TGTGCCAGCAAGAACAGCGATAACTATGGCTACACCTTC
CDR3 protein: CASKNSDNYGYTF

J gene: TRBJ2-5
clone size: many
V gene: TRBV11-2
D gene: -
CDR3 DNA: TGTGCCAGCAGCTTGCTAGAGACCCAGTACTTC
CDR3 protein: CASSLLETQYF

J gene: TRBJ1-1
clone size: many
V gene: TRBV12-3/TRBV12-4
D gene: -
CDR3 DNA: TGTGCCGGCAGCCCTGGGGGCACTGAAGCTTTCTTT
CDR3 protein: CAGSPGGTEAFF

J gene: TRBJ2-5
clone size: many
V gene: TRBV27
D gene: -
CDR3 DNA: TGTGCCAGCAGTCCCTTCAACAGAGCACAAGAGACCCAGTACTTC
CDR3 protein: CASSPFNRAQETQYF

J gene: TRBJ2-1
clone size: -
V gene: TRBV20-1
D gene: -
CDR3 DNA: TGCAGTGCTAGAGTGTTAGGCGGGGTTACTTGTTTCTTC
CDR3 protein: CSARVLGGVTCFF

J gene: TRBJ2-7
clone size: -
V gene: TRBV9
D gene: -
CDR3 DNA: TGTGCCAGCAGCGTAGGGGCTTCCTACGAGCAGTACTTC
CDR3 protein: CASSVGASYEQYF

J gene: TRBJ2-2
clone size: many
V gene: TRBV5-1
D gene: TRBD2
CDR3 DNA: TGCGCCAGCAGCTTTCTAGCGGGGGGGACCGGGGAGCTGTTTTTT
CDR3 protein: CASSFLAGGTGELFF

J gene: TRBJ2-5
clone size: -
V gene: TRBV7-2
D gene: -
CDR3 DNA: TGTGCCAGCAGCTTATGGACGAGTCAAGAGACCCAGTACTTC
CDR3 protein: CASSLWTSQETQYF

J gene: TRBJ2-1
clone size: many
V gene: TRBV7-2
D gene: -
CDR3 DNA: TGTGCCAGCAGCTTACATGGGGGCAGCGGCGAGCAGTTCTTC
CDR3 protein: CASSLHGGSGEQFF

J gene: TRBJ1-4
clone size: many
V gene: TRBV20-1
D gene: -
CDR3 DNA: TGCAGTGCATACCCTGCCTCTGGTGCAACTAATGAAAAACTGTTTTTT
CDR3 protein: CSAYPASGATNEKLFF

J gene: TRBJ2-2
clone size: many
V gene: TRBV7-3
D gene: TRBD2
CDR3 DNA: TGTGCCAGCAGCTTCCCTAGCGGGAGCGGGGAGCTGTTTTTT
CDR3 protein: CASSFPSGSGELFF